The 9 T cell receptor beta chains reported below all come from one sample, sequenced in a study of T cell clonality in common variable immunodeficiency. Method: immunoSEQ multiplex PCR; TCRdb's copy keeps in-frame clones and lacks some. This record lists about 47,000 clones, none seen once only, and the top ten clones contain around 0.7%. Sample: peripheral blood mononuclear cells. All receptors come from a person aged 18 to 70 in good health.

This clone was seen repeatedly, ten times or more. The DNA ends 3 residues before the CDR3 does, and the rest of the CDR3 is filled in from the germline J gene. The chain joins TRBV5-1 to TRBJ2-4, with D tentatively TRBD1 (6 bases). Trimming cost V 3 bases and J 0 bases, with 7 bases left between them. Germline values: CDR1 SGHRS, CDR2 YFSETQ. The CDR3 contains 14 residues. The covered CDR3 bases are TGCGCCAGCAGCTCGGGACAAGCCAAAAACATT. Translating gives CASSSGQAKNI. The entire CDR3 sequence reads CASSSGQAKNIQYF.

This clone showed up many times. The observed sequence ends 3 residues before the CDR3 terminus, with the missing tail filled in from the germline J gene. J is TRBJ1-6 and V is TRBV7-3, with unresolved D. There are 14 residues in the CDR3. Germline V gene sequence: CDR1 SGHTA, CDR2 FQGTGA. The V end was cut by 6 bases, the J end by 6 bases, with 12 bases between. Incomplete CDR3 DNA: TGTGCCAGCAGTGAAGGTGGTCTTAATTCACCC. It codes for CASSEGGLNSP. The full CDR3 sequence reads CASSEGGLNSPLHF.

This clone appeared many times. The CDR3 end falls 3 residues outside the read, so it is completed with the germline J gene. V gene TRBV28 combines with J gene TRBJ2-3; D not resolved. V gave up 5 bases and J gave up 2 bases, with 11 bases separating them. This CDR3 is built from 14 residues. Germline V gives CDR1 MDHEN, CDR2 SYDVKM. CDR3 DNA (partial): TGTGCCAGCAGTGTTACTCTTCACACAGATACG. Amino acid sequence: CASSVTLHTDT. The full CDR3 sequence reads CASSVTLHTDTQYF.

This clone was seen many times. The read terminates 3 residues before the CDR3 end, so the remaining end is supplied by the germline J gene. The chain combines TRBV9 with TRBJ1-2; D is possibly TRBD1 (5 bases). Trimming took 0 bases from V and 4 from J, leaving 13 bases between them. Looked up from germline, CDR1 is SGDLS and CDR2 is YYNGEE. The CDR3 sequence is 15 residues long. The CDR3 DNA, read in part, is TGTGCCAGCAGCGTAGGGGGGGTCCAGATCTATGGC. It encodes CASSVGGVQIYG. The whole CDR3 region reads CASSVGGVQIYGYTF.

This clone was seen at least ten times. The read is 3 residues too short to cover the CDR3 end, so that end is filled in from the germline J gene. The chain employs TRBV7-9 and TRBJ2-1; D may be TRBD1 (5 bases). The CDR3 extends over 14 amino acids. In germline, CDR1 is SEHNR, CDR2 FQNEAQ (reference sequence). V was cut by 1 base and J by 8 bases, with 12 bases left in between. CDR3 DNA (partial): TGTGCCAGCAGCTTAGTCCAGGGTCTAGATGAG. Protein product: CASSLVQGLDE. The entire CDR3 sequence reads CASSLVQGLDEQFF.

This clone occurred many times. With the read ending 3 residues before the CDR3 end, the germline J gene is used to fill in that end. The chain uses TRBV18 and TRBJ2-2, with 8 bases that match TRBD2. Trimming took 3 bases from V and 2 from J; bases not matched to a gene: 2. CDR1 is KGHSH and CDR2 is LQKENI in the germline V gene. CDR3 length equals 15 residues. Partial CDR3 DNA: TGTGCCAGCTCACCCAGCGGGAGCAACACCGGGGAG. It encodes CASSPSGSNTGE. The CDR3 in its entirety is CASSPSGSNTGELFF.

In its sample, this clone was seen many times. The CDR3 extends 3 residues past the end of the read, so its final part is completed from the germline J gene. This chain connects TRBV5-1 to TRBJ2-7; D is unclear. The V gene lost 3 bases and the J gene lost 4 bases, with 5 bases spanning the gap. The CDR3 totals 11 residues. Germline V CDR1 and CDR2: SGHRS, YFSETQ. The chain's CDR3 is CASSSGYEQYF. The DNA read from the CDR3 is TGCGCCAGCAGCTCAGGTTACGAG.

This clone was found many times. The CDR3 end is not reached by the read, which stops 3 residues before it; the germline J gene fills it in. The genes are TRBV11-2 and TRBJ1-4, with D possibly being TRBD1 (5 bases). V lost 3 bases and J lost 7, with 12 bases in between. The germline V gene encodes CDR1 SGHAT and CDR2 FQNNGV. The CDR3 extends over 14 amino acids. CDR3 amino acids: CASSFTGRGEKLFF. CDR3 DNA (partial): TGTGCCAGCAGCTTCACCGGGAGGGGTGAAAAA.

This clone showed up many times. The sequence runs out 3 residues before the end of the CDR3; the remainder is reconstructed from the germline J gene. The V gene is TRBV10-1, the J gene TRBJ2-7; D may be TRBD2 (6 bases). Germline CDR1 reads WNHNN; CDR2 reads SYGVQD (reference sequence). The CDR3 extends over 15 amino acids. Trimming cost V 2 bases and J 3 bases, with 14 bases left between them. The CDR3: CASSEGSAGFYEQYF. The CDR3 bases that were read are TGCGCCAGCAGTGAGGGGAGCGCGGGGTTCTACGAG.